This paragraph reports one T cell receptor beta chain. The data were taken from a study of cytomegalovirus exposure and HLA in healthy donors. Some clones are missing from TCRdb's copy, which holds only in-frame ones; the method was immunoSEQ multiplex PCR. The sample has about 180,000 clones, 85% seen once. Germline assignment: CDR1 SGHNT and CDR2 YENEEA. Trimming shortened V by 7 bases and J by 3 bases, and 19 bases separated the two germline ends. This CDR3 region has 15 residues. The approximately 130-subject validation cohort, separate from the 666-subject first cohort, included the donors. The source of this sequence is a man aged 18 to 30 in good health and CMV-seropositive. The rearrangement uses TRBV11-3 and TRBJ2-7; the D gene is possibly TRBD2 (7 bases). The specimen was PBMCs. The CDR3 is CASTITGGPNYEQYF. CDR3 sequence (DNA): TGTGCCAGCACCATTACCGGGGGGCCCAACTACGAGCAGTACTTC.